The following is a T cell receptor (beta chain) sequence with its context. What it binds is not known. This entry is derived from a study of OX40 agonist ivuxolimab in advanced cancers. About the study: Partial responses were achieved by three patients, of whom one had hepatocellular carcinoma and two had cutaneous melanoma.

Whole-study findings and limits: Undetermined was the antigen specificity of the expanded peripheral T cells. Among the least clonally expanded were partial responders at 0.1-3.0 mg/kg.

The method was immunoSEQ multiplex PCR; TCRdb's version includes in-frame clones alone and lacks a portion of them. The profile covers 30,000 to 35,000 clones, with about 86% appearing a single time and over 1.3% taken by the ten largest. Blood samples were obtained at baseline, cycle 4 day 1, and cycle 7 day 1. The source was CD4+ or CD8+ T cells sorted from blood, collected in a trial of the OX40 agonist ivuxolimab. This clonotype was obtained from an adult with an advanced solid tumor such as melanoma, head and neck, liver or kidney cancer.

CDR3 region: CASSPIPPGQGSTGELFF. The CDR3 DNA reads as TGCGCCAGCAGCCCAATCCCCCCGGGACAGGGGTCCACCGGGGAGCTGTTTTTT. J is TRBJ2-2 and V is TRBV5-1; 10 nucleotides match TRBD1. The trim removed 4 bases at V and 4 bases at J, leaving 13 bases unmatched. The CDR3 length is 18 residues. Germline V gives CDR1 SGHRS, CDR2 YFSETQ.